Detailed here is one T cell receptor (beta chain). This specimen belongs to a study of blood T cell repertoires in COVID-19. Study-level information: Italy, Spain and the United States were the sources of the convalescent and acute COVID-19 samples. The analysed material was cDNA or gDNA that came from T cells, B-cell-depleted T cells, or PBMCs.

Methods used by the authors: Estimation of nucleated cell counts relied on the amplification of reference gene primers. Using immunoSEQ multiplex PCR, the repertoire was profiled, and TCRdb retains in-frame clones only, with some absent. V, J and clone size are those of that table, while D and trimming were read from the DNA. The sample has 150,000 to 200,000 clones, less than 85% seen once; the top ten hold 2.5% to 4%. CDR1 LGHDT and CDR2 YNNKEL come from the germline V gene (reference sequence). This CDR3 has 13 residues. Deletions cut 6 bases from V and 4 bases from J, with 12 bases between. The TCR comes from a human donor with acute or convalescent COVID-19. The donor label of this sample is uncertain. The rearrangement joins TRBV3-1 (or the pseudogene TRBV3-2) to TRBJ2-5, with D perhaps TRBD2 (5 bases). Material: peripheral blood. The CDR3 here is CASSRKSGETQYF. DNA of the CDR3: TGTGCCAGCAGTCGTAAGAGCGGAGAGACCCAGTACTTC.